These T cell receptor beta chains were read from a single sample in a study of blood T cells in healthy people across ages. TCRdb re-derived calls from the 5' RACE reads in MiXCR, one entry per CDR3 protein. The repertoire holds roughly 1.6 million distinct CDR3 sequences, roughly 30% seen once, with 10% to 12% in the top ten. The sequenced sample consisted of blood. The receptor source for this set is a woman aged 25 to 45 in good health. Both conserved end residues are part of each CDR3. The D gene is left open where the match is weak. The size of a clone is reported for some rows only, either as once, few or many, or as a class for expanded clones.

V: TRBV24-1; D: NA; size: NA; J: TRBJ2-1; CDR3: CATSDYTGRGYNEQFF; DNA: TGTGCCACCAGTGATTATACAGGGAGGGGATACAATGAGCAGTTCTTC
V: TRBV6-1; D: NA; size: many; J: TRBJ2-7; CDR3: CASIGAATGRGEQYF; DNA: TGTGCCAGCATCGGGGCCGCGACAGGGCGGGGTGAGCAGTACTTC
V: TRBV5-1; D: TRBD1; size: many; J: TRBJ2-3; CDR3: CASSLTGGADTQYF; DNA: TGTGCCAGCAGTTTGACAGGGGGTGCAGATACGCAGTATTTT
V: TRBV2; D: NA; size: many; J: TRBJ2-7; CDR3: CASCQGDGNEQYF; DNA: TGTGCCAGCTGTCAGGGAGACGGGAACGAGCAGTACTTC
V: TRBV12-3/TRBV12-4; D: NA; size: NA; J: TRBJ1-1; CDR3: CASSTGVGTEAFF; DNA: TGTGCCAGCAGTACGGGGGTCGGAACTGAAGCTTTCTTT
V: TRBV2; D: TRBD1; size: NA; J: TRBJ1-2; CDR3: CASSTRQGAGYTF; DNA: TGTGCCAGCAGTACCCGACAGGGGGCCGGCTACACCTTC
V: TRBV13; D: NA; size: NA; J: TRBJ2-5; CDR3: CASSLRVGSLTIGTETQYF; DNA: TGTGCCAGCAGCTTAAGGGTAGGCTCACTCACCATAGGGACAGAGACCCAGTACTTC
V: TRBV4-1; D: NA; size: NA; J: TRBJ1-1; CDR3: CASSRWWGEGDTEAFF; DNA: TGCGCCAGCAGCCGATGGTGGGGCGAAGGCGACACTGAAGCTTTCTTT
V: TRBV11-2; D: TRBD2; size: NA; J: TRBJ2-1; CDR3: CASSVGLAEYNEQFF; DNA: TGTGCCAGCAGCGTGGGACTAGCGGAATACAATGAGCAGTTCTTC
V: TRBV20-1; D: TRBD2; size: few; J: TRBJ2-5; CDR3: CSARDGTSGKETQYF; DNA: TGCAGTGCTAGGGACGGGACTAGCGGAAAAGAGACCCAGTACTTC
V: TRBV15; D: NA; size: NA; J: TRBJ2-3; CDR3: CATSRVRGPFTDTQYF; DNA: TGTGCCACCAGCAGAGTGAGGGGCCCCTTCACAGATACGCAGTATTTT
V: TRBV6-1; D: NA; size: few; J: TRBJ2-1; CDR3: CASSAPNHNEQFF; DNA: TGTGCCAGCAGTGCCCCCAATCACAATGAGCAGTTCTTC
V: TRBV5-1; D: TRBD1; size: many; J: TRBJ2-7; CDR3: CASSFGTGPYEQYF; DNA: TGTGCCAGCAGCTTCGGGACAGGGCCCTACGAGCAGTACTTC
V: TRBV9; D: NA; size: NA; J: TRBJ2-2; CDR3: CASSVVTTTNTGELFF; DNA: TGTGCCAGCAGCGTAGTAACCACTACGAACACCGGGGAGCTGTTTTTT
V: TRBV27; D: TRBD2; size: NA; J: TRBJ2-1; CDR3: CASSLSFGRVSYNEQFF; DNA: TGTGCCAGCAGTTTATCATTCGGGAGGGTCTCCTACAATGAGCAGTTCTTC
V: TRBV7-2; D: TRBD2; size: many; J: TRBJ2-7; CDR3: CASSTGLAGEEQYF; DNA: TGTGCCAGCAGCACGGGACTAGCGGGGGAAGAGCAGTACTTC
V: TRBV27; D: TRBD1; size: NA; J: TRBJ2-7; CDR3: CASSHHRDREYEQYF; DNA: TGTGCCAGCAGTCATCACCGGGACAGGGAGTACGAGCAGTACTTC
V: TRBV27; D: NA; size: NA; J: TRBJ2-1; CDR3: CASSLGANNEQFF; DNA: TGTGCCAGCAGTTTAGGCGCGAACAATGAGCAGTTCTTC
V: TRBV7-9; D: TRBD1; size: once; J: TRBJ1-1; CDR3: CASSTGQGTTEAFF; DNA: TGTGCCAGCAGCACGGGACAGGGGACCACTGAAGCTTTCTTT
V: TRBV7-9; D: TRBD1; size: NA; J: TRBJ2-5; CDR3: CASSSWTGVIQETQYF; DNA: TGTGCCAGCAGCTCCTGGACAGGGGTGATCCAGGAGACCCAGTACTTC
V: TRBV20-1; D: TRBD2; size: few; J: TRBJ2-2; CDR3: CSARDPSGGPKGTGELFF; DNA: TGCAGTGCTAGAGATCCTAGCGGGGGCCCCAAGGGCACCGGGGAGCTGTTTTTT
V: TRBV4-1; D: NA; size: few; J: TRBJ1-4; CDR3: CASSRPGSTNEKLFF; DNA: TGCGCCAGCAGCCGTCCGGGATCAACTAATGAAAAACTGTTTTTT
V: TRBV6-6; D: TRBD1; size: NA; J: TRBJ2-2; CDR3: CASSRLGTANTGELFF; DNA: TGTGCCAGCAGCCGGTTAGGGACAGCGAACACCGGGGAGCTGTTTTTT
V: TRBV10-3; D: TRBD1; size: once; J: TRBJ2-2; CDR3: CAISESMGQGTGELFF; DNA: TGTGCCATCAGTGAGTCGATGGGACAGGGAACCGGGGAGCTGTTTTTT
V: TRBV20-1; D: NA; size: NA; J: TRBJ2-7; CDR3: CSAAPRGAVPYEQYF; DNA: TGCAGTGCCGCACCGAGAGGGGCGGTCCCCTACGAGCAGTACTTC
V: TRBV21-1; D: NA; size: NA; J: TRBJ1-2; CDR3: CASSKRGSDGYTF; DNA: TGTGCCAGCAGCAAGCGGGGTTCGGATGGCTACACCTTC
V: TRBV20-1; D: TRBD1; size: NA; J: TRBJ1-2; CDR3: CWGGQGANYGYTF; DNA: TGCTGGGGTGGACAGGGGGCTAACTATGGCTACACCTTC
V: TRBV20-1; D: NA; size: NA; J: TRBJ1-1; CDR3: CSARDGGVLRTEAFF; DNA: TGCAGTGCTAGAGATGGGGGGGTCCTGAGAACTGAAGCTTTCTTT
V: TRBV7-2; D: TRBD2; size: NA; J: TRBJ2-3; CDR3: CASSLVKASGRTDTQYF; DNA: TGTGCCAGCAGCTTAGTAAAGGCTAGCGGGAGGACAGATACGCAGTATTTT
V: TRBV7-3; D: NA; size: few; J: TRBJ2-1; CDR3: CASSLTGASNEQFF; DNA: TGTGCCAGCAGCTTAACGGGAGCCTCCAATGAGCAGTTCTTC
V: TRBV12-3/TRBV12-4; D: NA; size: NA; J: TRBJ1-4; CDR3: CASSFLNEKLFF; DNA: TGTGCCAGCAGTTTTTTAAATGAAAAACTGTTTTTT
V: TRBV7-9; D: TRBD1; size: few; J: TRBJ2-1; CDR3: CASSFGTGAPNEQFF; DNA: TGTGCCAGCAGCTTCGGGACAGGGGCCCCCAATGAGCAGTTCTTC
V: TRBV5-1; D: NA; size: NA; J: TRBJ2-1; CDR3: CASSSTQGSLFF; DNA: TGCGCCAGCAGCTCCACACAGGGTAGTCTGTTCTTC
V: TRBV20-1; D: NA; size: NA; J: TRBJ1-2; CDR3: CSARDQGPHGYTF; DNA: TGCAGTGCTAGAGATCAGGGACCGCATGGCTACACCTTC
V: TRBV6-5; D: NA; size: few; J: TRBJ1-2; CDR3: CASSYNDNYGYTF; DNA: TGTGCCAGCAGTTACAATGACAACTATGGCTACACCTTC
V: TRBV6-1; D: NA; size: NA; J: TRBJ2-3; CDR3: CASTVKDTQYF; DNA: TGTGCCAGCACGGTGAAAGATACGCAGTATTTT
V: TRBV10-3; D: NA; size: NA; J: TRBJ2-3; CDR3: CAISERASANEGDTQYF; DNA: TGTGCCATCAGTGAGCGGGCTAGCGCCAACGAGGGAGATACGCAGTATTTT
V: TRBV2; D: NA; size: NA; J: TRBJ2-3; CDR3: CASRDRDTDTQYF; DNA: TGTGCCAGCAGGGACAGAGACACAGATACGCAGTATTTT
V: TRBV29-1; D: TRBD2; size: NA; J: TRBJ2-5; CDR3: CSVDRGGRQETQYF; DNA: TGCAGCGTCGACCGGGGGGGGAGGCAAGAGACCCAGTACTTC
V: TRBV3-1; D: NA; size: NA; J: TRBJ2-4; CDR3: CASSFALSGNIQYF; DNA: TGTGCCAGCAGCTTTGCACTAAGCGGAAACATTCAGTACTTC
V: TRBV20-1; D: NA; size: few; J: TRBJ2-1; CDR3: CSVPYNEQFF; DNA: TGCAGTGTTCCGTACAATGAGCAGTTCTTC
V: TRBV29-1; D: NA; size: once; J: TRBJ2-5; CDR3: CSVRTVQDTQYF; DNA: TGCAGCGTACGGACAGTCCAAGACACCCAGTACTTC
V: TRBV12-5; D: NA; size: many; J: TRBJ2-5; CDR3: CASGLGTGIKVTQYF; DNA: TGTGCTAGTGGTTTGGGGACTGGAATAAAAGTGACCCAGTACTTC
V: TRBV12-3/TRBV12-4; D: NA; size: NA; J: TRBJ2-2; CDR3: CASTRRNTGELFF; DNA: TGTGCCAGCACCAGGAGAAACACCGGGGAGCTGTTTTTT
V: TRBV5-1; D: NA; size: few; J: TRBJ2-5; CDR3: CASSLSSSLQETQYF; DNA: TGCGCCAGCAGCTTGAGTTCCAGTCTCCAAGAGACCCAGTACTTC
V: TRBV27; D: NA; size: NA; J: TRBJ1-1; CDR3: CASSFGLGDTEAFF; DNA: TGTGCCAGCAGTTTCGGGCTGGGGGACACTGAAGCTTTCTTT
V: TRBV4-2; D: NA; size: NA; J: TRBJ2-1; CDR3: CASSQPTQGDEQFF; DNA: TGTGCCAGCAGCCAGCCAACACAGGGCGATGAGCAGTTCTTC
V: TRBV6-1; D: TRBD1; size: NA; J: TRBJ2-7; CDR3: CASTGTGGDEQYF; DNA: TGTGCCAGCACCGGGACAGGGGGGGACGAGCAGTACTTC
V: TRBV5-1; D: TRBD2; size: NA; J: TRBJ2-5; CDR3: CASSLGGSGRASQETQYF; DNA: TGCGCCAGCAGCTTAGGCGGCAGCGGGAGGGCCTCCCAAGAGACCCAGTACTTC
V: TRBV7-3; D: NA; size: NA; J: TRBJ2-3; CDR3: CASSLRLPPDTQYF; DNA: TGTGCCAGCAGCTTAAGGCTCCCCCCAGATACGCAGTATTTT
V: TRBV20-1; D: NA; size: NA; J: TRBJ1-4; CDR3: CSANPGTQMGKLFF; DNA: TGCAGTGCTAACCCAGGGACCCAGATGGGAAAACTGTTTTTT
V: TRBV2; D: TRBD2; size: NA; J: TRBJ2-1; CDR3: CASRISGGAYNEQFF; DNA: TGTGCCAGCAGGATAAGCGGGGGGGCCTACAATGAGCAGTTCTTC